The clone carrying this T cell receptor beta chain was observed many times. Its target is not known. The record originates from a study of read filtering for tumor transcriptome and immune sequencing. Across the whole study: DNase treatment preceded whole-transcriptome library preparation. Study findings and constraints: Single-read clonotypes: roughly 81% of IR-seq clonotypes (around 3.5% of reads), 74.6% of RNA-seq clonotypes (44.6% of reads). Compared with RNA-seq, IR-seq gave much higher clonotype depth and reliability.

The CDR3 has 11 amino acids. The V end lost 8 bases, the J end lost 7 bases, and 11 bases lay between the germline ends. The V gene's germline CDR1 is SQVTM and CDR2 ANQGSEA. This library used approximately 390 ng RNA and molecular barcoded adaptors spanning alpha/delta and beta/gamma chains. TCRdb reanalysed the reads using MiXCR and keeps one entry per CDR3 protein. Altogether some 48,000 distinct CDR3 sequences are present, roughly 19% being singletons, with the ten largest covering 15%. This sequence was found in a donor at least 40 years old with multiple myeloma. Sequenced material: a population of CD138-negative cells sorted from bone marrow. V and J are TRBV29-1 and TRBJ1-4; D is ambiguous. The CDR3 protein is CSFAVGEKLFF. The CDR3 DNA follows: TGCAGCTTTGCGGTCGGTGAAAAACTGTTTTTT.